This passage covers 16 T cell receptor beta chains from one sample sequenced in a study of glioma-infiltrating T cells. Amplification of TCR alpha and beta CDR3 regions from RNA used iRepertoire nested multiplex PCR. TCRdb itself ran the multiplex PCR reads through MiXCR, one entry per CDR3 protein. Among approximately 89,000 distinct CDR3 sequences listed, 20% to 25% were seen once. Sequencing was carried out using glioma tissue, nonneoplastic brain tissue, or PBMCs (not recorded which). All receptors derive from a human donor with low-grade glioma or glioblastoma, undergoing nonglioma brain surgery, or in good health (not recorded which).

This clonotype was observed many times. This rearrangement joins TRBV7-2 to TRBJ1-5, with D unresolved. V was cut by 1 base and J by 3 bases, with 7 bases left in between. This CDR3 region has 14 residues. In germline, CDR1 is SGHTA, CDR2 FQGNSA. Here the CDR3 reads CASSLGGYNQPQHF. CDR3 DNA sequence: TGTGCCAGCAGCTTAGGAGGGTACAATCAGCCCCAGCATTTT. The whole variable domain, filled in from reference TRBV7-2 and TRBJ1-5, reads GAGVSQSPSNKVTEKGKDVELRCDPISGHTALYWYRQSLGQGLEFLIYFQGNSAPDKSGLPSDRFSAERTGGSVSTLTIQRTQQEDSAVYLCASSLGGYNQPQHFGDGTRLSIL.

DNA for the CDR3: TGTGCCAGCAGCCAAGATCTAGCGGAAGGGCCGGTAGCGCGGGAGACCCAGTACTTC. This codes for CASSQDLAEGPVARETQYF. The chain joins TRBV4-2 to TRBJ2-5; 7 positions agree with TRBD2. In germline, CDR1 is LGHNA, CDR2 YNFKEQ. This CDR3 is built from 19 residues. Trimming cost V 0 bases and J 5 bases; bases outside gene matches: 18.

This clonotype was recorded many times. The chain carries TRBV6-1 and TRBJ1-4, with a tentative D call TRBD1 (6 bases). CDR1 MNHNS and CDR2 SASEGT come from the germline V gene. The CDR3 is made up of 12 amino acids. V shed 7 bases and J shed 6 bases, with 9 bases lying between them. CDR3 amino acids: CASKKGDEKLFF. DNA for the CDR3: TGTGCCAGCAAAAAGGGGGATGAAAAACTGTTTTTT.

This clonotype was counted many times. V is TRBV2 and J is TRBJ2-3; 8 positions match TRBD1. The junction had 6 bases not matched to a gene; V was cut back by 7 bases and J by 3 bases. This CDR3 is built from 14 residues. The germline V gene has CDR1 SNHLY and CDR2 FYNNEI. The CDR3, as DNA: TGTGCCAGCACCTGGACAGGGCGGACAGATACGCAGTATTTT. It translates to CASTWTGRTDTQYF.

CDR3 nucleotides: TGTGCCAGCAGCTTAGTAGCGGGAGGCACAGATACGCAGTATTTT. Its protein is CASSLVAGGTDTQYF. V gene TRBV11-2 combines with J gene TRBJ2-3; TRBD2 agrees at 9 bases. CDR3 size: 15 residues. Germline V gene lookup returns CDR1 SGHAT and CDR2 FQNNGV. V shed 1 base, J shed 1 base, and the junction held 0 bases outside the gene matches.

Comment on this clonotype: A read error is possible here, since a much larger clone lies one base away. The V and J genes are TRBV7-2 and TRBJ2-5; D might be TRBD1 (6 bases). The germline gives CDR1 SGHTA, CDR2 FQGNSA. V was pared by 5 bases and J by 5 bases, with 18 bases between. There are 15 residues in the CDR3. CDR3 sequence reads: CASSLNRALVETQYF. For the CDR3, the DNA is TGTGCCAGCAGCCTTAACAGGGCCCTAGTGGAGACCCAGTACTTC.

This clonotype has more than one count but fewer than ten. The chain is built from TRBV5-1 and TRBJ1-4; 7 bases are shared with TRBD1. V lost 1 base, J lost 6 bases, and 0 bases stayed unmatched. CDR3 length: 13 amino acids. Germline V lookup: CDR1 SGHRS, CDR2 YFSETQ. CDR3 DNA: TGCGCCAGCAGCTTGACAGGGGATGAAAAACTGTTTTTT. Protein sequence: CASSLTGDEKLFF.

This clonotype was recorded at least ten times. This chain joins TRBV2 and TRBJ2-1; D is undetermined. Germline V gene lookup returns CDR1 SNHLY and CDR2 FYNNEI. V dropped 4 bases and J dropped 4 bases, with 8 bases sitting between them. This CDR3 comprises 13 residues. DNA for the CDR3: TGTGCCAGCAGTGTTGGGGTGTACAATGAGCAGTTCTTC. Translated, it gives CASSVGVYNEQFF.

The gene calls are TRBV7-9 and TRBJ2-5; 11 bases are shared with TRBD2. The trim removed 4 bases at V and 1 base at J, leaving 5 bases unmatched. Looked up from germline, CDR1 is SEHNR and CDR2 is FQNEAQ (reference sequence). The CDR3 totals 16 residues. The CDR3 here is CASSSSSGGSQETQYF. The CDR3 nucleotides read TGTGCCAGCAGCTCATCTAGCGGGGGGTCCCAAGAGACCCAGTACTTC.

A note on this clonotype: A much bigger clone sits one base away, suggesting this may be a read error. This chain joins TRBV5-4 and TRBJ1-1; D may be TRBD1 (5 bases). V lost 0 bases and J lost 4, with 10 bases in between. CDR3 length: 14 residues. Germline loops: CDR1 SGHNT, CDR2 YYREEE (reference sequence). The DNA of the CDR3 is TGTGCCAGCAGCTTGGCCCTGGGGGTCACTGAAGCTTTCTTT. Protein: CASSLALGVTEAFF.

This clonotype was counted ten times or more. J is TRBJ1-5 and V is TRBV10-1; 7 bases fit TRBD1. The CDR3 sequence is 15 residues long. CDR1 is WNHNN, CDR2 SYGVQD, per germline (reference sequence). V dropped 6 bases and J dropped 3; count of bases not matched to a gene: 8. CDR3: CASRDTGEDNQPQHF. CDR3 sequence (DNA): TGCGCCAGCAGGGATACAGGGGAGGACAATCAGCCCCAGCATTTT.

In its sample, this clonotype was seen a few times. The rearrangement links TRBV4-2 to TRBJ1-5; no reliable D call. V was pared by 1 base and J by 1 base, with 5 bases between. Germline-derived CDR1 and CDR2 are LGHNA and YNFKEQ. The CDR3 covers 14 residues. CDR3 nucleotide sequence: TGTGCCAGCAGCCAAGGGTCGAGCAATCAGCCCCAGCATTTT. This sequence encodes CASSQGSSNQPQHF.

This clonotype came up many times. CDR3 sequence (DNA): TGTGCCAGCAGGGGGGACAGAAACTTCCCTCGCTACACCTTC. Residues: CASRGDRNFPRYTF. The J gene is TRBJ1-2, the V gene TRBV6-1, with 7 nucleotides matching TRBD1. The CDR3 length is 14 residues. Germline lookup yields CDR1 MNHNS and CDR2 SASEGT. Trimming removed 6 bases from V and 9 bases from J; junction bases left unmatched: 13.

The sample holds many counts of this clonotype. The chain recombines TRBV6-1 with TRBJ1-1, with D maybe TRBD1 (5 bases). The CDR3 totals 15 residues. Trimming took 4 bases from V and 6 from J, leaving 18 bases between them. CDR1 is MNHNS and CDR2 is SASEGT in the germline V gene. The CDR3 bases are TGTGCCAGCAGTGCCAACTACCTTCGGGGGGCTGAAGCTTTCTTT. Protein: CASSANYLRGAEAFF.

There are many counts of this clonotype. The chain couples TRBV12-5 to TRBJ1-3; no clear D. The CDR3 covers 14 residues. Trimming took off 4 bases at V and 1 base at J, with 8 bases between the two ends. Germline V gives CDR1 LGHNT, CDR2 FRNRAP. CDR3 protein: CASGYGSSGNTIYF. CDR3 DNA sequence: TGTGCTAGTGGTTATGGGTCGTCTGGAAACACCATATATTTT.

The sample holds a few counts of this clonotype. The chain uses TRBV29-1 and TRBJ1-2; D remains ambiguous. Deletions cut 6 bases from V and 2 bases from J, with 10 bases between. Germline CDR1 reads SQVTM; CDR2 reads ANQGSEA. This CDR3 has 12 amino acids. The DNA for the CDR3 is TGCAGCGTCCGGAACCAAAACTATGGCTACACCTTC. This encodes CSVRNQNYGYTF.